The 32 T cell receptor beta chains below all came from one sample that was sequenced in a study of blood T cell repertoires in COVID-19. Using immunoSEQ multiplex PCR, the repertoire was profiled, and TCRdb retains in-frame clones only, with some absent. Counted here are about 220,000 clones, more than 70% occurring once; the ten biggest clones make up over 2%. The specimen sequenced was PBMCs or T cells enriched from blood (not recorded which). The receptors shown here come from a middle-aged woman with acute COVID-19.

This clone was recorded once. V and J are TRBV7-8 and TRBJ2-5; D might be TRBD2 (6 bases). Trimming pared 5 bases from V and 5 bases from J, leaving 15 bases between. This CDR3 spans 14 amino acids. Germline V gene sequence: CDR1 SGHVS, CDR2 FQNEAQ. The CDR3 spells CASSPWEEVETQYF. Here the CDR3 DNA reads TGTGCCAGCAGCCCCTGGGAGGAGGTCGAGACCCAGTACTTC.

This clone turned up a few times. This CDR3 reads CASSQETTGDTEAFF. The CDR3 DNA reads as TGCGCCAGCAGCCAAGAAACCACAGGAGATACTGAAGCTTTCTTT. The chain has TRBV4-3 and TRBJ1-1; tentatively, D is TRBD1 (5 bases). The germline V gene has CDR1 LGHNA and CDR2 YSLEER. CDR3 length: 15 amino acids. V was shortened by 0 bases and J by 5 bases, with 13 bases between the two germline ends.

This clone was seen just once. This sequence joins TRBV9 and TRBJ1-6, with D possibly matching TRBD1 (5 bases). The ends were cut back, 2 bases at V and 7 bases at J, with 13 bases in the middle. This CDR3 has 15 residues. CDR1 and CDR2 (germline): SGDLS, YYNGEE. The CDR3 is CASSVGPTVNSPLHF. DNA of the CDR3: TGTGCCAGCAGCGTGGGGCCGACAGTGAATTCACCCCTCCACTTT.

V usage is TRBV25-1 and J usage is TRBJ2-3; 9 nucleotides agree with TRBD2. Germline V lookup: CDR1 MGHDK, CDR2 SYGVNS. The CDR3 length is 14 residues. CDR3 sequence: CALGERGATDTQYF. The CDR3 region has the DNA TGTGCACTGGGAGAGCGGGGGGCCACAGATACGCAGTATTTT.

The chain's CDR3 is CASSESDRGGQPQHF. As DNA, the CDR3 is TGTGCCAGCAGTGAATCGGACAGGGGCGGTCAGCCCCAGCATTTT. The rearrangement joins TRBV2 to TRBJ1-5; the match to TRBD1 covers 9 bases. The CDR3 runs 15 residues. Germline assignment: CDR1 SNHLY and CDR2 FYNNEI. V gave up 2 bases and J gave up 6 bases; unmatched junction bases: 5.

DNA for the CDR3: TGTGCCAGCAGCTCACGCTCGGGGGGGAGAGGGCATGAGCAGTTCTTC. Its translation: CASSSRSGGRGHEQFF. This rearrangement joins TRBV7-8 to TRBJ2-1, with 8 nucleotides matching TRBD2. Germline-derived CDR1 and CDR2 are SGHVS and FQNEAQ. This CDR3 is 16 amino acids long. V lost 4 bases, J lost 8 bases, and 13 bases stayed unmatched. The whole variable domain, remainder taken from reference TRBV7-8 and TRBJ2-1, is GAGVSQSPRYKVAKRGQDVALRCDPISGHVSLFWYQQALGQGPEFLTYFQNEAQLDKSGLPSDRFFAERPEGSVSTLKIQRTQQEDSAVYLCASSSRSGGRGHEQFFGPGTRLTVL.

This clone was seen at least ten times. The chain is built from TRBV11-3 and TRBJ2-7; D is unresolved. CDR3 length: 13 residues. Trimming stripped 6 bases from V and 0 bases from J, with 9 bases between. CDR1 is SGHNT and CDR2 is YENEEA in the germline V gene. The CDR3 protein is CASRSKSSYEQYV. The CDR3 region has the DNA TGTGCCAGCAGATCTAAATCCTCCTACGAGCAGTACGTC.

V is TRBV27 and J is TRBJ2-3; TRBD1 might be the D (5 bases). CDR1 and CDR2 (germline): MNHEY, SMNVEV (reference sequence). The CDR3 runs 16 residues. The V end was cut by 4 bases, the J end by 1 base, with 15 bases between. CDR3 residues: CASSSVLSGRTDTQYF. CDR3 nucleotides: TGTGCCAGCAGTTCAGTATTGTCAGGGCGCACAGATACGCAGTATTTT.

The chain carries TRBV3-1 (or the pseudogene TRBV3-2) and TRBJ2-2, with D perhaps TRBD1 (6 bases). The germline V and J ends were trimmed by 5 bases and 4 bases, with 11 bases remaining between them. The CDR3 spans 14 residues. Per germline, CDR1 LGHDT and CDR2 YNNKEL (reference sequence). Written as DNA, the CDR3 is TGTGCCAGCAGCTCCCGGACAGTCACCGGGGAGCTGTTTTTT. Its protein is CASSSRTVTGELFF.

This clone was seen a handful of times. The chain uses TRBV5-6 and TRBJ1-4; 7 bases agree with TRBD1. J lost 3 bases, V lost 0 bases, and 5 bases had no gene match. The germline gives CDR1 SGHDT, CDR2 YYEEEE. The CDR3 has 16 residues. CDR3 sequence (DNA): TGTGCCAGCAGCTTGGGGAGGGGGCTGTCTAATGAAAAACTGTTTTTT. Protein: CASSLGRGLSNEKLFF.

The chain couples TRBV28 to TRBJ2-7; 10 bases are a match to TRBD1. CDR1 and CDR2 from the germline V gene are MDHEN and SYDVKM. This CDR3 has 16 residues. V lost 6 bases, J lost 2 bases, and 10 bases stayed unmatched. CDR3 sequence: CASRWGVGTGAYEQYF. CDR3 bases: TGTGCCAGCAGGTGGGGGGTCGGGACAGGGGCCTACGAGCAGTACTTC.

V gene TRBV6-5 combines with J gene TRBJ2-1; TRBD2 matches 10 bases. The CDR3 is made up of 14 amino acids. Germline values: CDR1 MNHEY, CDR2 SVGAGI. V lost 6 bases and J lost 7; bases outside the gene matches: 6. The CDR3 protein is CASRASGGANEQFF. The CDR3 DNA is TGTGCCAGCAGGGCGAGCGGGGGGGCTAATGAGCAGTTCTTC.

A single count supports this clone. This chain uses TRBV6-5 with TRBJ1-2; D is possibly TRBD1 (6 bases). Germline CDR1 and CDR2: MNHEY and SVGAGI. The CDR3 has 15 residues. V dropped 0 bases and J dropped 1 base, with 9 bases sitting between them. The CDR3 is CASSYSGTINYGYTF. In nucleotides, the CDR3 is TGTGCCAGCAGTTACTCGGGGACAATTAACTATGGCTACACCTTC.

This clone has a handful of counts. V usage is TRBV5-5 and J usage is TRBJ1-5; D gene ambiguous. CDR1 and CDR2 (germline): SGHKS, YYEKEE (reference sequence). This CDR3 is 17 amino acids long. The germline V and J ends were trimmed by 4 bases and 3 bases, with 20 bases remaining between them. The CDR3 region is CASSATPNSDYNQPQHF. DNA of the CDR3: TGTGCCAGCAGCGCGACCCCGAACAGTGACTACAATCAGCCCCAGCATTTT. The variable domain in full, with the rest retrieved from reference TRBV5-5 and TRBJ1-5, is DAGVTQSPTHLIKTRGQQVTLRCSPISGHKSVSWYQQVLGQGPQFIFQYYEKEERGRGNFPDRFSARQFPNYSSELNVNALLLGDSALYLCASSATPNSDYNQPQHFGDGTRLSIL.

V is TRBV11-3 and J is TRBJ1-4, with TRBD1 as a possible D gene (6 bases). The CDR3 covers 16 residues. CDR1 is SGHNT and CDR2 is YENEEA in the germline V gene. V was clipped by 5 bases and J by 5 bases, with 18 bases between them. CDR3 sequence: CASSLGSGQVNEKLFF. For the CDR3, the DNA is TGTGCCAGCAGCCTTGGGTCGGGACAAGTAAATGAAAAACTGTTTTTT. Full variable domain (remainder filled in from reference TRBV11-3 and TRBJ1-4): EAGVVQSPRYKIIEKKQPVAFWCNPISGHNTLYWYLQNLGQGPELLIRYENEEAVDDSQLPKDRFSAERLKGVDSTLKIQPAELGDSAVYLCASSLGSGQVNEKLFFGSGTQLSVL.

The gene calls are TRBV24-1 and TRBJ2-3; 10 bases fit TRBD1. Germline V CDR1 and CDR2: KGHDR, SFDVKD. With 4 bases clipped from V and 6 bases from J, the junction kept 9 bases outside the gene matches. The CDR3 runs 16 residues. The chain's CDR3 is CATSDPTGGRGDTQYF. CDR3 bases: TGTGCCACCAGTGACCCGACAGGGGGCCGTGGGGATACGCAGTATTTT.

The chain links TRBV10-1 to TRBJ1-1, with D maybe TRBD1 (5 bases). There are 12 residues in the CDR3. The V gene's germline CDR1 is WNHNN and CDR2 SYGVQD (reference sequence). Trimming pared 6 bases from V and 2 bases from J, leaving 7 bases between. CDR3: CASRRGNTEAFF. The CDR3 coding sequence is TGCGCCAGCAGAAGGGGCAACACTGAAGCTTTCTTT.

This clone has just a few counts. V is TRBV7-9 and J is TRBJ1-4; 7 bases align to TRBD1. The CDR3 is 14 residues long. The V and J ends lost 5 bases and 7 bases, in that order; junction bases with no gene match: 7. The V gene's germline CDR1 is SEHNR and CDR2 FQNEAQ (reference sequence). The CDR3 is CASSPEGALEKLFF. DNA for the CDR3: TGTGCCAGCAGCCCAGAGGGGGCCCTTGAAAAACTGTTTTTT. Drawing the rest from reference TRBV7-9 and TRBJ1-4, the complete variable domain is DTGVSQNPRHKITKRGQNVTFRCDPISEHNRLYWYRQTLGQGPEFLTYFQNEAQLEKSRLLSDRFSAERPKGSFSTLEIQRTEQGDSAMYLCASSPEGALEKLFFGSGTQLSVL.

This clone is a singleton in its sample. This chain uses TRBV5-1 with TRBJ1-1; unclear D gene. There are 13 residues in the CDR3. V lost 0 bases, J lost 3 bases, and 6 bases lay in between. Germline CDR1 SGHRS, CDR2 YFSETQ. The CDR3 DNA sequence: TGCGCCAGCAGCTTGGTAACAGACACTGAAGCTTTCTTT. Protein: CASSLVTDTEAFF.

The V gene is TRBV3-1 (or the pseudogene TRBV3-2), the J gene TRBJ2-7; unclear D gene. Trimming left V 1 base short and J 6 bases short, with 4 bases between. The CDR3 runs to 11 residues. CDR1 is LGHDT and CDR2 is YNNKEL in the germline V gene (reference sequence). The CDR3 here is CASSQGGEQYV. The CDR3 bases are TGTGCCAGCAGCCAAGGAGGCGAGCAGTACGTC.

This chain connects TRBV7-8 to TRBJ2-5; TRBD2 matches at 16 bases. Trimming removed 4 bases from V and 5 bases from J; junction bases left unmatched: 16. The V gene's germline CDR1 is SGHVS and CDR2 FQNEAQ. The CDR3 is made up of 20 amino acids. As DNA, the CDR3 is TGTGCCAGCAGCTACCCCCGTCCCGGGACTAGCGGGGGGGCCCGCGAGACCCAGTACTTC. As protein: CASSYPRPGTSGGARETQYF.

This sequence joins TRBV7-6 and TRBJ2-1; 9 bases are a match to TRBD1. CDR3 length: 15 residues. From germline, CDR1 is SGHVS and CDR2 FNYEAQ. V lost 8 bases, J lost 7 bases, and 12 bases stayed unmatched. Here the CDR3 reads CASAGLRTGVNEQFF. The DNA of the CDR3 is TGTGCCAGCGCTGGCTTACGGACAGGGGTAAATGAGCAGTTCTTC.

On this clone itself: The germline gene is not matched at one end of the junction; a read error may be the cause. This CDR3 reads CASSSGQQHAMNTEAFF. CDR3 DNA: TGCGCCAGCAGCTCGGGACAGCAACACGCTATGAACACTGAAGCTTTTTTT. The V and J genes are TRBV5-1 and TRBJ1-1, with 7 bases fitting TRBD1. The germline CDR1 and CDR2 sequences are SGHRS and YFSETQ. The CDR3 covers 17 residues.

This chain links TRBV4-1 with TRBJ1-3; D unclear. Trimming shortened V by 0 bases and J by 9 bases, and 9 bases separated the two germline ends. Germline lookup yields CDR1 MGHRA and CDR2 YSYEKL. The CDR3 runs 13 residues. The CDR3 here is CASSQDPRGTIYF. CDR3 nucleotides: TGCGCCAGCAGCCAAGATCCTCGGGGCACCATATATTTT.

The V gene is TRBV11-2, the J gene TRBJ1-1; unclear D gene. The CDR3 length is 13 residues. Germline assignment: CDR1 SGHAT and CDR2 FQNNGV. The V and J ends lost 4 bases and 1 base respectively, with 7 bases between them. This CDR3 is CASSSLWNTEAFF. The CDR3 nucleotides are TGTGCCAGCAGCTCCCTATGGAACACTGAAGCTTTCTTT.

This chain connects TRBV7-9 to TRBJ1-3; D not resolved. The CDR3 spans 14 residues. Trimming left V 3 bases short and J 0 bases short, with 6 bases between. From germline, CDR1 is SEHNR and CDR2 FQNEAQ (reference sequence). The CDR3 loop is CASSLLGSGNTIYF. CDR3 bases: TGTGCCAGCAGCTTGCTAGGCTCTGGAAACACCATATATTTT.

The J gene is TRBJ2-2, the V gene TRBV4-2; D call uncertain. Trimming took 0 bases from V and 7 from J, leaving 12 bases between them. The germline gives CDR1 LGHNA, CDR2 YNFKEQ. The CDR3 covers 15 residues. The CDR3 nucleotides are TGTGCCAGCAGCCAAGATCATAGCCGGAGCGGGGAGCTGTTTTTT. It is translated as CASSQDHSRSGELFF.

The gene calls are TRBV7-9 and TRBJ1-2; the D gene is possibly TRBD1 (5 bases). The CDR3 runs to 13 residues. V shed 5 bases and J shed 4 bases, with 11 bases lying between them. The V gene's germline CDR1 is SEHNR and CDR2 FQNEAQ (reference sequence). The CDR3 region has the DNA TGTGCCAGCAGCACGACAGTAGTCTATGGCTACACCTTC. Its protein is CASSTTVVYGYTF.

This chain joins TRBV19 and TRBJ1-5, with TRBD1 as a possible D gene (5 bases). Germline CDR1 is LNHDA and CDR2 is SQIVND (reference sequence). The CDR3 totals 15 residues. V lost 5 bases to trimming and J lost 7 bases, with 18 bases between them. The CDR3 DNA follows: TGTGCCAGTAGTCCAAGGGACTCCTCTCGACAGCCCCAGCATTTT. Its protein product is CASSPRDSSRQPQHF.

Only one count was recorded for this clone. CDR3 protein: CSVEDNGRNTEAFF. In DNA form, the CDR3 reads TGCAGCGTTGAAGATAATGGGAGAAACACTGAAGCTTTCTTT. This rearrangement joins TRBV29-1 to TRBJ1-1; no firm D call. The V end was cut by 0 bases, the J end by 2 bases, with 10 bases between. The CDR3 sequence is 14 residues long. From germline, CDR1 is SQVTM and CDR2 ANQGSEA.

This chain connects TRBV10-3 to TRBJ1-2; TRBD1 aligns across 8 bases. The J segment lost 7 bases and the V segment lost 6 bases, leaving 13 bases of the junction unmatched. The germline gives CDR1 ENHRY, CDR2 SYGVKD. The CDR3 has 15 amino acids. The CDR3 spells CAIRSTGGATGGYTF. The DNA of the CDR3 is TGTGCCATCAGATCTACAGGGGGGGCGACAGGTGGCTACACCTTC.

The rearrangement uses TRBV6-5 and TRBJ1-6; 7 bases match TRBD1. From germline, CDR1 is MNHEY and CDR2 SVGAGI. With 8 bases clipped from V and 7 bases from J, the junction kept 5 bases outside the gene matches. The CDR3 contains 13 residues. CDR3 sequence (DNA): TGTGCCAGCGTACAGGGGTACAATTCACCCCTCCACTTT. Translated, it gives CASVQGYNSPLHF.